What follows are 21 T cell receptor beta chains derived from one specimen sequenced in a study of blood T cells in healthy people across ages. Then a second PCR, running roughly 7 to 11 cycles, was carried out with a sample-barcoded 5' primer and a J-beta primer mix. In TCRdb, the 5' RACE reads were re-called with MiXCR into one record per CDR3 protein. The repertoire has roughly 2 million distinct CDR3 sequences, around 50% of them found once; the top ten carry less than 2.5%. Input material: blood. The receptors originated from a woman aged 40 to 50 in good health.

V gene TRBV6-2 or TRBV6-3 combines with J gene TRBJ1-5, with D tentatively TRBD1 (5 bases). V shed 11 bases and J shed 0 bases, with 11 bases lying between them. The CDR3 consists of 13 residues. CDR1 and CDR2 from the germline V gene are MNHEY and SVGEGT. The CDR3 sequence: CAGQQDSNQPQHF. In DNA, the CDR3 is TGTGCCGGCCAACAGGATAGCAATCAGCCCCAGCATTTT.

The V gene is TRBV11-2, the J gene TRBJ2-1, with 12 positions matching TRBD2. With V trimmed by 3 bases and J by 3 bases, 3 bases remained unmatched. The germline CDR1 and CDR2 sequences are SGHAT and FQNNGV. The CDR3 extends over 16 amino acids. The CDR3 here is CASSLGTSGFYNEQFF. CDR3 DNA: TGTGCCAGCAGCTTGGGGACTAGCGGGTTCTACAATGAGCAGTTCTTC.

This clonotype was seen a handful of times. The CDR3 reads CASRTGMSFTDTQYF. CDR3 nucleotide sequence: TGTGCCAGCAGAACAGGGATGTCCTTCACAGATACGCAGTATTTT. The V and J genes are TRBV6-5 and TRBJ2-3, with TRBD1 as a possible D gene (6 bases). CDR1 is MNHEY, CDR2 SVGAGI, per germline. The CDR3 loop spans 15 amino acids. The V and J ends lost 6 bases and 2 bases respectively, with 15 bases between them.

The rearrangement joins TRBV4-3 to TRBJ1-2, with D possibly matching TRBD1 (5 bases). CDR1 is LGHNA, CDR2 YSLEER, per germline. V was pared by 6 bases and J by 5 bases, with 10 bases between. The CDR3 covers 12 residues. The CDR3 loop reads CASSRDEYGYTF. The CDR3 bases are TGCGCCAGCAGTCGGGACGAATATGGCTACACCTTC.

The V call is TRBV27, the J call TRBJ2-5; D may be TRBD1 (6 bases). CDR3 length: 15 amino acids. V was cut by 6 bases and J by 5 bases, with 19 bases left in between. In germline, CDR1 is MNHEY, CDR2 SMNVEV (reference sequence). Here the CDR3 reads CASSPNRASGETQYF. CDR3 bases: TGTGCCAGCAGCCCTAACAGGGCCTCGGGGGAGACCCAGTACTTC.

In DNA, the CDR3 is TGTGCCAGCAGCTGGGGGGATCAGACCCAGTACTTC. As protein: CASSWGDQTQYF. V usage is TRBV5-5 and J usage is TRBJ2-5; weak D call: TRBD2 (6 bases). The germline V and J ends were trimmed by 3 bases and 6 bases, with 9 bases remaining between them. CDR1 and CDR2 from the germline V gene are SGHKS and YYEKEE (reference sequence). CDR3 size: 12 residues.

This clonotype has just a few counts. This chain links TRBV7-9 with TRBJ2-7; TRBD2 might be the D (6 bases). The CDR3 is 15 residues long. Trimming took 2 bases from V and 2 from J, leaving 13 bases between them. The germline CDR1 and CDR2 sequences are SEHNR and FQNEAQ (reference sequence). The CDR3 region is CASSLSLAGPYEQYF. In nucleotides, the CDR3 is TGTGCCAGCAGCTTAAGTTTGGCGGGACCCTACGAGCAGTACTTC.

This clonotype was seen only a few times. The V and J genes are TRBV12-3 or TRBV12-4 and TRBJ1-2; D is unclear. This CDR3 is 12 amino acids long. Trimming took off 1 base at V and 7 bases at J, with 7 bases between the two ends. CDR3 protein: CASSLGYVGYTF. CDR3 bases: TGTGCCAGCAGTTTAGGGTATGTTGGCTACACCTTC.

The V gene is TRBV28, the J gene TRBJ2-5; TRBD2 agrees at 7 bases. This CDR3 has 14 residues. The germline CDR1 and CDR2 sequences are MDHEN and SYDVKM. V lost 3 bases to trimming and J lost 5 bases; unmatched junction nucleotides: 6. This CDR3 reads CASSFKGLVETQYF. CDR3 nucleotides: TGTGCCAGCAGTTTTAAAGGACTAGTCGAGACCCAGTACTTC.

This clonotype was counted only a few times. The CDR3 protein is CASRRTGGVMQQPQHF. CDR3 nucleotide sequence: TGTGCCAGCAGGCGCACAGGGGGCGTCATGCAGCAGCCCCAGCATTTT. The chain recombines TRBV7-2 with TRBJ1-5, with TRBD1 matching over 9 bases. With V trimmed by 6 bases and J by 7 bases, 13 bases remained unmatched. The CDR3 is 16 residues long. The germline CDR1 and CDR2 sequences are SGHTA and FQGNSA.

This chain joins TRBV27 and TRBJ2-7; possible D gene TRBD1, 8 bases. The J call may be in error: the DNA end matches TRBJ2-5 better. CDR1 MNHEY and CDR2 SMNVEV come from the germline V gene (reference sequence). The CDR3 contains 15 residues. The CDR3 DNA sequence: TGTGCCAGCAGCAACGGGGGGACAGGTCAAGAGACCCAGTACTTC. Amino acids: CASSNGGTGQETQYF.

The V gene is TRBV20-1, the J gene TRBJ2-5; D call uncertain. The CDR3 is 13 amino acids. Germline V gene sequence: CDR1 DFQATT, CDR2 SNEGSKA (reference sequence). The V end lost 0 bases, the J end lost 3 bases, and 8 bases lay between the germline ends. The CDR3 here is CSARDDKKETQYF. The DNA of the CDR3 is TGCAGTGCTAGAGATGACAAAAAAGAGACCCAGTACTTC.

V and J are TRBV28 and TRBJ2-3; 7 bases map to TRBD2. This CDR3 contains 15 residues. The germline V gene encodes CDR1 MDHEN and CDR2 SYDVKM. The junction had 5 bases not matched to a gene; V was cut back by 3 bases and J by 2 bases. The CDR3 loop reads CASSFGAGLTDTQYF. The CDR3, as DNA: TGTGCCAGCAGTTTCGGAGCGGGACTCACAGATACGCAGTATTTT.

This clonotype was seen a handful of times. The CDR3 sequence: CASRRNTGTGGYPTYF. DNA for the CDR3: TGTGCCAGCAGACGAAACACCGGGACAGGGGGCTACCCCACGTACTTC. The chain couples TRBV2 to TRBJ2-7; 12 bases align to TRBD1. The CDR3 covers 16 residues. Germline CDR1 and CDR2: SNHLY and FYNNEI. The V gene end was trimmed by 6 bases and the J gene end by 12 bases; junction bases not matched to a gene: 18.

The chain carries TRBV25-1 and TRBJ2-1; 9 bases line up with TRBD1. CDR1 is MGHDK and CDR2 is SYGVNS in the germline V gene. V trimming: 2 bases; J trimming: 6 bases; junction bases outside the gene matches: 5. CDR3 length: 15 residues. The CDR3 region is CASSEMGQGGNEQFF. The CDR3 DNA follows: TGTGCCAGCAGTGAAATGGGACAGGGAGGCAATGAGCAGTTCTTC.

V and J are TRBV15 and TRBJ2-1, with D possibly matching TRBD2 (6 bases). V lost 1 base and J 7 bases, leaving 11 bases between the germline ends. Germline loops: CDR1 LNHNV, CDR2 YYDKDF (reference sequence). The CDR3 contains 14 residues. CDR3 sequence (DNA): TGTGCCACCAGCAGAGTAAGGGCGGGGAATGAGCAGTTCTTC. Encoded protein: CATSRVRAGNEQFF.

This chain uses TRBV20-1 with TRBJ2-3; 8 nucleotides align to TRBD2. J gave up 7 bases and V 3 bases, and 12 bases lay outside the gene matches. Germline values: CDR1 DFQATT, CDR2 SNEGSKA (reference sequence). The CDR3 loop spans 15 amino acids. CDR3 region: CSASYSSGGENTQYF. Written as DNA, the CDR3 is TGCAGTGCTAGTTATTCAAGCGGGGGAGAGAATACGCAGTATTTT.

The gene calls are TRBV20-1 and TRBJ1-2, with a tentative D call TRBD1 (5 bases). The germline V and J ends were trimmed by 4 bases and 0 bases, with 9 bases remaining between them. The CDR3 is made up of 13 amino acids. The V gene's germline CDR1 is DFQATT and CDR2 SNEGSKA (reference sequence). Here the CDR3 reads CSAKDITNYGYTF. Written as DNA, the CDR3 is TGCAGTGCTAAGGACATAACTAACTATGGCTACACCTTC.

The rearrangement joins TRBV11-3 to TRBJ2-3; 10 bases are a match to TRBD2. The CDR3 covers 18 residues. Unmatched junction bases numbered 12, after V lost 2 bases and J lost 4 bases. Germline V gene data show CDR1 as SGHNT and CDR2 as YENEEA. CDR3 amino acids: CASSLLPASGGISDTQYF. For the CDR3, the DNA is TGTGCCAGCAGCTTACTCCCCGCTAGCGGGGGTATCTCAGATACGCAGTATTTT.

This chain connects TRBV6-1 to TRBJ2-1; 13 bases are a match to TRBD2. Germline V gene lookup returns CDR1 MNHNS and CDR2 SASEGT. This CDR3 is built from 17 residues. Losses at the gene ends were 6 bases for V and 5 bases for J; bases not matched to a gene: 10. The CDR3: CASRPLAGGRTDNEQFF. For the CDR3, the DNA is TGTGCCAGCAGACCACTAGCGGGGGGGCGAACGGACAATGAGCAGTTCTTC.

The CDR3 loop is CSVLGGFESYEQYF. In DNA form, the CDR3 reads TGCAGCGTTCTGGGCGGCTTTGAGTCCTACGAGCAGTACTTC. The gene calls are TRBV29-1 and TRBJ2-7; D not certain. The germline CDR1 and CDR2 sequences are SQVTM and ANQGSEA. This CDR3 is built from 14 residues. Trimming shortened V by 5 bases and J by 1 base, and 15 bases separated the two germline ends.